Listed here are 28 T cell receptor beta chains from one sample, sequenced in a study of blood T cell repertoires in COVID-19. This table comes from immunoSEQ multiplex PCR, and its TCRdb copy is limited to in-frame clones, with some not included. Counted here are around 310,000 clones, 80% to 95% occurring once; the ten biggest clones make up about 6.8%. The sample taken for sequencing was peripheral blood. These receptors were collected from a woman in her thirties with COVID-19, enrolled during active disease.

J is TRBJ2-3 and V is TRBV5-4; D is possibly TRBD1 (6 bases). Germline V gives CDR1 SGHNT, CDR2 YYREEE (reference sequence). Trimming shortened V by 4 bases and J by 0 bases, and 12 bases separated the two germline ends. This CDR3 contains 15 residues. The DNA for the CDR3 is TGTGCCAGCAGCCGGGGACACTCTAGCACAGATACGCAGTATTTT. This sequence encodes CASSRGHSSTDTQYF.

V gene TRBV7-9 combines with J gene TRBJ2-1, with 7 bases that match TRBD2. The CDR3 sequence is 15 residues long. The V gene's germline CDR1 is SEHNR and CDR2 FQNEAQ (reference sequence). The J segment lost 0 bases and the V segment lost 5 bases, leaving 4 bases of the junction unmatched. CDR3: CASSHLAVSYNEQFF. For the CDR3, the DNA is TGTGCCAGCAGCCATCTAGCGGTCTCCTACAATGAGCAGTTCTTC.

The rearrangement uses TRBV3-1 (or the pseudogene TRBV3-2) and TRBJ2-5; TRBD2 matches at 7 bases. The V gene end was trimmed by 1 base and the J gene end by 10 bases; junction bases not matched to a gene: 9. Germline V CDR1 and CDR2: LGHDT, YNNKEL (reference sequence). The CDR3 has 14 residues. The DNA of the CDR3 is TGTGCCAGCAGCCAAGGACTAGCTAGTTCCGTCCAGTACTTC. This encodes CASSQGLASSVQYF.

The chain couples TRBV27 to TRBJ1-4; 7 bases fit TRBD1. CDR3 length: 13 amino acids. The V and J ends lost 3 bases and 7 bases, in that order; junction bases with no gene match: 2. CDR1 is MNHEY, CDR2 SMNVEV, per germline (reference sequence). CDR3 in amino acids: CASSFRQGEKLFF. The DNA for the CDR3 is TGTGCCAGCAGTTTCCGACAGGGTGAAAAACTGTTTTTT.

The chain recombines TRBV4-1 with TRBJ2-3, with a weak D call TRBD1 (6 bases). Germline V lookup: CDR1 MGHRA, CDR2 YSYEKL. Trimming stripped 4 bases from V and 4 bases from J, with 18 bases between. The CDR3 extends over 16 amino acids. The CDR3 DNA sequence: TGCGCCAGCAGCCGATCGACAGGAGGTTCCTCAGATACGCAGTATTTT. The encoded protein is CASSRSTGGSSDTQYF.

The chain uses TRBV4-3 and TRBJ2-1; 11 bases are shared with TRBD2. V shed 4 bases and J 3 bases; nucleotides not matched to a gene: 14. This CDR3 is built from 19 residues. Germline V gene data show CDR1 as LGHNA and CDR2 as YSLEER. The CDR3 DNA follows: TGCGCCAGCAGCCCAGCCCGGGCTAGCGGGAGGAGGTACTACAATGAGCAGTTCTTC. It is translated as CASSPARASGRRYYNEQFF.

This clone showed up just once. This chain uses TRBV2 with TRBJ1-5; the match to TRBD1 covers 8 bases. The J segment lost 4 bases and the V segment lost 4 bases, leaving 6 bases of the junction unmatched. CDR3 length equals 15 residues. The V gene's germline CDR1 is SNHLY and CDR2 FYNNEI. The CDR3 sequence is CASSGHTGGNQPQHF. DNA for the CDR3: TGTGCCAGCAGTGGCCATACAGGGGGTAATCAGCCCCAGCATTTT.

In its sample, this clone was seen once. The gene calls are TRBV3-1 (or the pseudogene TRBV3-2) and TRBJ2-7, with TRBD2 matching 7 bases. Trimming took 3 bases from V and 2 from J; bases not matched to a gene: 7. Germline V gene sequence: CDR1 LGHDT, CDR2 YNNKEL (reference sequence). The CDR3 runs to 15 residues. The CDR3 sequence: CASSQIGLAAYEQYF. CDR3 DNA: TGTGCCAGCAGCCAGATCGGTCTAGCGGCCTACGAGCAGTACTTC.

CDR3 sequence (DNA): TGTGCCTGGAGTTTTAGGACTAGCGGGAGATGGACAGATACGCAGTATTTT. Protein: CAWSFRTSGRWTDTQYF. The V call is TRBV30, the J call TRBJ2-3, with 13 nucleotides matching TRBD2. Per the germline V gene, CDR1 is GTSNPN and CDR2 is SVGIG (reference sequence). The CDR3 is 17 residues long. The V gene end was trimmed by 2 bases and the J gene end by 3 bases; junction bases not matched to a gene: 8.

The sample holds one count of this clone. The rearrangement links TRBV5-1 to TRBJ2-7; weak D call: TRBD1 (6 bases). Germline CDR1 reads SGHRS; CDR2 reads YFSETQ. This CDR3 is 13 amino acids long. V was clipped by 0 bases and J by 4 bases, with 8 bases between them. This chain's CDR3 is CASSLGGGYEQYF. As DNA, the CDR3 is TGCGCCAGCAGCTTGGGAGGGGGTTACGAGCAGTACTTC.

Here the CDR3 reads CASSLDRGQEKLFF. CDR3 in DNA: TGTGCCAGCTCTCTGGACAGGGGGCAGGAAAAACTGTTTTTT. The gene calls are TRBV18 and TRBJ1-4; 11 bases are a match to TRBD1. Trimming cost V 6 bases and J 8 bases; bases outside gene matches: 5. The CDR3 is made up of 14 amino acids. Per germline, CDR1 KGHSH and CDR2 LQKENI.

This clone has just one count. This chain connects TRBV28 to TRBJ1-1; weak D call: TRBD1 (6 bases). Germline lookup yields CDR1 MDHEN and CDR2 SYDVKM. CDR3 size: 13 residues. Trimming left V 4 bases short and J 8 bases short, with 14 bases between. The CDR3 DNA reads as TGTGCCAGCAGTTCCCCCTGGGGGCGCGAAGCTTTCTTT. This gives the protein CASSSPWGREAFF.

V gene TRBV5-1 combines with J gene TRBJ1-2; TRBD1 is a possible D gene (5 bases). Deletions cut 0 bases from V and 2 bases from J, with 11 bases between. Germline assignment: CDR1 SGHRS and CDR2 YFSETQ. The CDR3 is 15 residues long. The CDR3 DNA reads TGCGCCAGCAGCTTGGGGCAGGAGGGGAACTATGGCTACACCTTC. Protein sequence: CASSLGQEGNYGYTF.

The chain joins TRBV10-1 to TRBJ2-1; a weak D match, TRBD1 (6 bases). The CDR3 has 14 residues. V gave up 5 bases and J gave up 3 bases, with 11 bases separating them. The germline V gene encodes CDR1 WNHNN and CDR2 SYGVQD (reference sequence). The CDR3 spells CASSFSDSYNEQFF. The CDR3 DNA reads as TGCGCCAGCAGTTTCTCGGACAGCTACAATGAGCAGTTCTTC.

The chain couples TRBV7-9 to TRBJ1-5; D remains unclear. The V end was cut by 5 bases, the J end by 6 bases, with 8 bases between. The germline CDR1 and CDR2 sequences are SEHNR and FQNEAQ (reference sequence). The CDR3 has 12 residues. Here the CDR3 DNA reads TGTGCCAGCAGCCCCGGAGGTCAGCCCCAGCATTTT. It encodes CASSPGGQPQHF.

The V call is TRBV28, the J call TRBJ2-7; 8 nucleotides match TRBD1. Germline-derived CDR1 and CDR2 are MDHEN and SYDVKM. V lost 3 bases, J lost 0 bases, and 1 base stayed unmatched. This CDR3 is 14 amino acids long. CDR3 sequence (DNA): TGTGCCAGCAGTTTCAGGGGGCACTCCTACGAGCAGTACTTC. This translates into CASSFRGHSYEQYF. Filled out from reference TRBV28 and TRBJ2-7, the complete variable domain reads DVKVTQSSRYLVKRTGEKVFLECVQDMDHENMFWYRQDPGLGLRLIYFSYDVKMKEKGDIPEGYSVSREKKERFSLILESASTNQTSMYLCASSFRGHSYEQYFGPGTRLTVT.

This sequence joins TRBV3-1 (or the pseudogene TRBV3-2) and TRBJ2-3, with TRBD2 identical over 8 bases. Germline V gene sequence: CDR1 LGHDT, CDR2 YNNKEL (reference sequence). The CDR3 has 14 residues. V dropped 4 bases and J dropped 4; count of bases not matched to a gene: 4. CDR3 amino acids: CASSPWTSPDTQYF. For the CDR3, the DNA is TGTGCCAGCAGCCCTTGGACTAGCCCAGATACGCAGTATTTT.

The chain carries TRBV28 and TRBJ2-2; TRBD1 agrees at 7 bases. CDR1 MDHEN and CDR2 SYDVKM come from the germline V gene. The CDR3 consists of 16 residues. After removal of 5 bases from V and 3 bases from J, the junction contained 9 bases not matched to a gene. CDR3 DNA sequence: TGTGCCAGCAGTCCCCGACAGGGTCTCGACACCGGGGAGCTGTTTTTT. Amino acids: CASSPRQGLDTGELFF.

The chain employs TRBV5-4 and TRBJ1-3; 7 bases align to TRBD1. Germline loops: CDR1 SGHNT, CDR2 YYREEE (reference sequence). This CDR3 has 14 amino acids. V was clipped by 0 bases and J by 4 bases; unmatched bases: 1. The CDR3 bases are TGTGCCAGCAGCTTGGAGGGACAGGGAAACACCATATATTTT. As protein: CASSLEGQGNTIYF.

The chain couples TRBV9 to TRBJ1-6; D gene ambiguous. The length of the CDR3 is 16 residues. The germline V gene encodes CDR1 SGDLS and CDR2 YYNGEE. V shed 0 bases and J shed 3 bases, with 10 bases lying between them. The CDR3 DNA reads TGTGCCAGCAGCGTAGGAGTCGGGAACTATAATTCACCCCTCCACTTT. It specifies CASSVGVGNYNSPLHF.

The chain is built from TRBV5-6 and TRBJ1-1; D not certain. Germline assignment: CDR1 SGHDT and CDR2 YYEEEE. The V gene lost 8 bases and the J gene lost 0 bases, with 8 bases spanning the gap. The CDR3 has 12 residues. The CDR3 reads CASRRMNTEAFF. CDR3 nucleotides: TGTGCCAGTAGGCGGATGAACACTGAAGCTTTCTTT.

A remark on this clone: This CDR3 is also generated by other DNA sequences in the sample. The chain joins TRBV29-1 to TRBJ2-1, with D unclear. CDR1 and CDR2 (germline): SQVTM, ANQGSEA. The germline V and J ends were trimmed by 3 bases and 0 bases, with 6 bases remaining between them. The CDR3 length is 13 residues. Written as DNA, the CDR3 is TGCAGCGTTGATCGTATCTCCTACAATGAGCAGTTCTTC. Residues: CSVDRISYNEQFF.

This chain joins TRBV10-3 and TRBJ2-7; a possible D gene is TRBD2 (5 bases). Germline loops: CDR1 ENHRY, CDR2 SYGVKD. The CDR3 runs to 13 residues. Trimming removed 3 bases from V and 7 bases from J, with 13 bases in between. This CDR3 is CAISEVAPGEQYF. The DNA of the CDR3 is TGTGCCATCAGTGAAGTAGCGCCGGGGGAGCAGTACTTC.

The chain carries TRBV5-6 and TRBJ1-2; 8 positions agree with TRBD1. Germline assignment: CDR1 SGHDT and CDR2 YYEEEE. V trimming: 2 bases; J trimming: 8 bases; junction bases outside the gene matches: 14. The CDR3 length is 16 residues. The CDR3 reads CASSFYDTRGPRGYTF. CDR3 nucleotides: TGTGCCAGCAGCTTTTACGATACCAGGGGGCCGAGAGGCTACACCTTC.

Turning to this clone: The junction does not match germline at one end; this may be a read error. The CDR3 DNA is TGTGCCAGCAGCCCCCCTTGGAACCGGGGAGCTGTTTTT. Translated: CASSPPWNRGAVF. This chain links TRBV4-2 with TRBJ2-2, with D tentatively TRBD2 (5 bases). The germline CDR1 and CDR2 sequences are LGHNA and YNFKEQ. CDR3 size: 13 residues.

This clone was detected once. The chain employs TRBV27 and TRBJ2-7; perhaps TRBD2 as D (6 bases). CDR3 length equals 12 residues. Germline values: CDR1 MNHEY, CDR2 SMNVEV (reference sequence). Trimming stripped 5 bases from V and 4 bases from J, with 9 bases between. The CDR3: CASSHGGYEQYF. The CDR3, as DNA: TGTGCCAGCAGTCACGGGGGTTACGAGCAGTACTTC.

V and J are TRBV3-1 (or the pseudogene TRBV3-2) and TRBJ2-2, with TRBD2 matching 8 bases. The V gene end was trimmed by 0 bases and the J gene end by 4 bases; junction bases not matched to a gene: 4. Germline V gene data show CDR1 as LGHDT and CDR2 as YNNKEL (reference sequence). This CDR3 has 16 residues. CDR3 residues: CASSQETGGRTGELFF. The DNA of the CDR3 is TGTGCCAGCAGCCAAGAAACGGGAGGGCGCACCGGGGAGCTGTTTTTT.

The chain joins TRBV4-3 to TRBJ1-4; D may be TRBD1 (5 bases). Trimming removed 3 bases at V and 0 bases at J, with 8 bases between. CDR3 length: 15 residues. CDR1 LGHNA and CDR2 YSLEER come from the germline V gene. As DNA, the CDR3 is TGCGCCAGCAGCCACGACAGAGCAACTAATGAAAAACTGTTTTTT. It translates to CASSHDRATNEKLFF.